This T cell receptor beta chain appears in the sequencing data of a study of blood T cell repertoires in COVID-19. At the level of the study: Specimens from acute and convalescent COVID-19 originated in the United States, Italy and Spain.

Sequenced by immunoSEQ multiplex PCR; TCRdb stores in-frame clones only, minus some. The table includes under 140,000 clones, approximately 79% detected once. The sequenced sample was peripheral blood. The receptor was isolated from a woman aged 80 or over with active or convalescent COVID-19.

This CDR3 is CASSLTSGTQYF. For the CDR3, the DNA is TGTGCCAGCAGTCTGACTAGCGGGACGCAGTATTTT. This rearrangement joins TRBV27 to TRBJ2-3, with 10 nucleotides matching TRBD2. Germline CDR1 MNHEY, CDR2 SMNVEV (reference sequence). V trimming: 5 bases; J trimming: 9 bases; junction bases outside the gene matches: 2. The CDR3 runs to 12 residues.